This entry lists 19 T cell receptor beta chains sequenced from one sample in a study of blood T cell dynamics during melanoma immunotherapy. Noted time point: pre-treatment baseline. Clones were sequenced by immunoSEQ multiplex PCR, and TCRdb holds only the in-frame ones, with some missing. This sample yields fewer than 25,000 clones, of which roughly nine tenths are seen a single time; roughly 1.2% belongs to the top ten. This sample comprised blood, obtained from a patient treated with checkpoint blockade. Receptors originate from a human donor with melanoma.

This clone turned up a few times. J is TRBJ2-7 and V is TRBV18; 9 bases agree with TRBD2. The CDR3 sequence is 15 residues long. Per the germline V gene, CDR1 is KGHSH and CDR2 is LQKENI. The V segment lost 3 bases and the J segment 7 bases; nucleotides outside the gene matches: 10. The CDR3 loop reads CASSPPSAGGPEQYF. The CDR3 DNA reads TGTGCCAGCTCACCCCCCTCCGCGGGAGGGCCGGAGCAGTACTTC.

The chain combines TRBV5-6 with TRBJ1-2, with TRBD1 matching 11 bases. Germline lookup yields CDR1 SGHDT and CDR2 YYEEEE. The V segment lost 4 bases and the J segment 4 bases; nucleotides outside the gene matches: 6. The CDR3 is made up of 15 amino acids. Here the CDR3 DNA reads TGTGCCAGCAGCAGCTGGACAGGGGGCGTCTATGGCTACACCTTC. This gives the protein CASSSWTGGVYGYTF.

This clone was observed a few times. The chain joins TRBV5-6 to TRBJ2-7; 8 bases align to TRBD2. Germline V CDR1 and CDR2: SGHDT, YYEEEE. The CDR3 is 13 residues long. V shed 5 bases and J 7 bases; nucleotides not matched to a gene: 8. CDR3 coding DNA: TGTGCCAGCAGGAGCGGGAGTCTAGGGGAGCAGTACTTC. Protein: CASRSGSLGEQYF. Full variable domain (remainder filled in from reference TRBV5-6 and TRBJ2-7): DAGVTQSPTHLIKTRGQQVTLRCSPKSGHDTVSWYQQALGQGPQFIFQYYEEEERQRGNFPDRFSGHQFPNYSSELNVNALLLGDSALYLCASRSGSLGEQYFGPGTRLTVT.

This clone was counted once. This chain links TRBV18 with TRBJ2-2; D unclear. Deletions cut 6 bases from V and 4 bases from J, with 6 bases between. Germline CDR1 reads KGHSH; CDR2 reads LQKENI. The length of the CDR3 is 12 residues. CDR3 DNA sequence: TGTGCCAGCTCGCAGCGCACCGGGGAGCTGTTTTTT. Translated: CASSQRTGELFF.

The chain couples TRBV2 to TRBJ1-2; D not resolved. Trimming shortened V by 6 bases and J by 5 bases, and 13 bases separated the two germline ends. CDR3 length: 13 residues. Germline V gene lookup returns CDR1 SNHLY and CDR2 FYNNEI. In nucleotides, the CDR3 is TGTGCCAGCAGCCCTGGACTGGGGTATGGCTACACCTTC. Protein: CASSPGLGYGYTF.

The chain links TRBV5-1 to TRBJ2-2; 8 bases align to TRBD2. Losses at the gene ends were 6 bases for V and 4 bases for J; bases not matched to a gene: 8. This CDR3 contains 15 residues. Germline CDR1 is SGHRS and CDR2 is YFSETQ. CDR3 amino acids: CASKELAASTGELFF. DNA for the CDR3: TGCGCCAGCAAGGAACTAGCGGCCAGCACCGGGGAGCTGTTTTTT. The complete variable domain, with remaining parts taken from reference TRBV5-1 and TRBJ2-2, reads KAGVTQTPRYLIKTRGQQVTLSCSPISGHRSVSWYQQTPGQGLQFLFEYFSETQRNKGNFPGRFSGRQFSNSRSEMNVSTLELGDSALYLCASKELAASTGELFFGEGSRLTVL.

V and J are TRBV2 and TRBJ1-2; TRBD1 is a possible D gene (5 bases). The germline V gene encodes CDR1 SNHLY and CDR2 FYNNEI. The germline V and J ends were trimmed by 7 bases and 1 base, with 7 bases remaining between them. The CDR3 loop spans 12 amino acids. The CDR3 reads CASNRNNYGYTF. DNA of the CDR3: TGTGCCAGCAACAGGAATAACTATGGCTACACCTTC.

The rearrangement joins TRBV5-1 to TRBJ1-1, with D perhaps matching TRBD1 (5 bases). V lost 3 bases, J lost 2 bases, and 14 bases lay in between. Germline CDR1 is SGHRS and CDR2 is YFSETQ. The CDR3 has 15 amino acids. In nucleotides, the CDR3 is TGCGCCAGCAGCTCTCCATTTAGGGGAAACACTGAAGCTTTCTTT. Protein sequence: CASSSPFRGNTEAFF.

A note on this clone: Other DNA sequences of this sample code for an identical CDR3. The J gene is TRBJ1-3, the V gene TRBV19; a possible D gene is TRBD1 (6 bases). CDR3 length: 17 residues. The V end lost 3 bases, the J end lost 0 bases, and 15 bases lay between the germline ends. CDR1 LNHDA and CDR2 SQIVND come from the germline V gene (reference sequence). CDR3 loop: CASSITDRPVSGNTIYF. Here the CDR3 DNA reads TGTGCCAGTAGTATTACTGACAGGCCGGTCTCTGGAAACACCATATATTTT. Variable domain in full (rest from reference TRBV19 and TRBJ1-3): DGGITQSPKYLFRKEGQNVTLSCEQNLNHDAMYWYRQDPGQGLRLIYYSQIVNDFQKGDIAEGYSVSREKKESFPLTVTSAQKNPTAFYLCASSITDRPVSGNTIYFGEGSWLTVV.

The chain links TRBV30 to TRBJ1-4; D remains unclear. The CDR3 is 11 amino acids. V lost 3 bases to trimming and J lost 11 bases, with 10 bases between them. The germline V gene has CDR1 GTSNPN and CDR2 SVGIG (reference sequence). CDR3 sequence: CAWSLTRKLFF. For the CDR3, the DNA is TGTGCCTGGAGCCTAACCCGGAAACTGTTTTTT.

This chain uses TRBV11-2 with TRBJ1-3, with D hard to call. The ends were cut back, 4 bases at V and 3 bases at J, with 13 bases in the middle. The V gene's germline CDR1 is SGHAT and CDR2 FQNNGV. CDR3 size: 15 residues. Written as DNA, the CDR3 is TGTGCCAGCAGCTCCGCGGTTGGAGATGGAAACACCATATATTTT. Translating gives CASSSAVGDGNTIYF. Together with reference TRBV11-2 and TRBJ1-3, the CDR3 gives the full variable domain: EAGVAQSPRYKIIEKRQSVAFWCNPISGHATLYWYQQILGQGPKLLIQFQNNGVVDDSQLPKDRFSAERLKGVDSTLKIQPAKLEDSAVYLCASSSAVGDGNTIYFGEGSWLTVV.

The J gene is TRBJ1-1, the V gene TRBV25-1; no clear D gene. The V and J ends lost 4 bases and 1 base respectively, with 7 bases between them. CDR3 length equals 13 residues. The germline gives CDR1 MGHDK, CDR2 SYGVNS. The CDR3, as DNA: TGTGCCAGCAGTGGGGCAGGGAACACTGAAGCTTTCTTT. Translation gives CASSGAGNTEAFF.

The chain links TRBV12-2 to TRBJ2-3; the D call of TRBD2 is as the table states it, not checked on the DNA. TRBV12-2 is tagged as a pseudogene. This CDR3 region has 18 residues. The CDR3 nucleotides are TGTGCAAGTCGCTTCCGCGGGAGGGGCTGGCGCGTCACAGATACGCAGTATTTT. Encoded protein: CASRFRGRGWRVTDTQYF.

This chain links TRBV27 with TRBJ2-2; D is possibly TRBD1 (6 bases). Germline lookup yields CDR1 MNHEY and CDR2 SMNVEV (reference sequence). V was shortened by 7 bases and J by 0 bases, with 12 bases between the two germline ends. CDR3 length: 15 amino acids. The DNA for the CDR3 is TGTGCCAGCACCCCCGGACAGACGAACACCGGGGAGCTGTTTTTT. Its translation: CASTPGQTNTGELFF.

The V gene is TRBV30, the J gene TRBJ2-7; possible D gene TRBD2, 5 bases. The germline V gene encodes CDR1 GTSNPN and CDR2 SVGIG (reference sequence). CDR3 length: 14 residues. V lost 0 bases and J 6 bases, leaving 15 bases between the germline ends. The CDR3 coding sequence is TGTGCCTGGAGTGTACCGGGGTTCCGGGGCGAGCAGTACTTC. This translates into CAWSVPGFRGEQYF. Full variable domain (rest looked up from reference TRBV30 and TRBJ2-7): SQTIHQWPATLVQPVGSPLSLECTVEGTSNPNLYWYRQAAGRGLQLLFYSVGIGQISSEVPQNLSASRPQDRQFILSSKKLLLSDSGFYLCAWSVPGFRGEQYFGPGTRLTVT.

The J gene is TRBJ1-4, the V gene TRBV4-1; a weak D match, TRBD1 (6 bases). The CDR3 loop spans 15 amino acids. V lost 4 bases and J 6 bases, leaving 15 bases between the germline ends. Per germline, CDR1 MGHRA and CDR2 YSYEKL. CDR3 sequence reads: CASSPAGGRDEKLFF. Written as DNA, the CDR3 is TGCGCCAGCAGCCCAGCGGGGGGCCGGGATGAAAAACTGTTTTTT.

The genes are TRBV6-1 and TRBJ1-1; TRBD1 aligns across 9 bases. The CDR3 has 15 residues. The V segment lost 7 bases and the J segment 11 bases; nucleotides outside the gene matches: 17. Germline V gene data show CDR1 as MNHNS and CDR2 as SASEGT. The CDR3 DNA is TGTGCCAGCACCAGCGGCGGGACAGGGTCGAAGTGGGCTTTCTTT. This sequence encodes CASTSGGTGSKWAFF.

This clone showed up just once. The chain links TRBV5-1 to TRBJ1-2; tentatively, D is TRBD1 (5 bases). The CDR3 consists of 14 residues. CDR1 SGHRS and CDR2 YFSETQ come from the germline V gene. Trimming stripped 4 bases from V and 7 bases from J, with 17 bases between. CDR3 nucleotides: TGCGCCAGCAGCCCAATAGCGTCTGGGGGTGGCTACACCTTC. Its translation is CASSPIASGGGYTF.

The chain is built from TRBV5-4 and TRBJ2-3, with D possibly TRBD2 on 5 matching bases. Germline V lookup: CDR1 SGHNT, CDR2 YYREEE (reference sequence). The CDR3 has 13 residues. V shed 4 bases and J shed 4 bases, with 10 bases lying between them. The CDR3 region has the DNA TGTGCCAGCAGCGTTACTAGGTCAGATACGCAGTATTTT. It is translated as CASSVTRSDTQYF.